Below, one T cell receptor (beta chain) is given with its context. This entry is derived from a study of blood T cell repertoires in COVID-19. Study-level information: Italy, Spain and the United States were the sources of the convalescent and acute COVID-19 samples.

V was cut by 6 bases and J by 2 bases, with 8 bases left in between. CDR3 length: 12 residues. Original methodology: Reference gene primer amplification gave nucleated cell count estimates. The assay was immunoSEQ multiplex PCR, and TCRdb's table has in-frame clones only and misses some. V and J calls and clone size are given by that table; D and trimming were obtained from the DNA. The sample yields about 190,000 clones, roughly four fifths seen once. The sequencing sample was made of peripheral blood. This receptor was taken from a middle-aged woman with acute or convalescent COVID-19. The chain uses TRBV12-3 or TRBV12-4 and TRBJ2-7; a weak D match, TRBD2 (6 bases). The CDR3 region is CASSWGAYEQYF. CDR3 bases: TGTGCCAGCAGCTGGGGGGCCTACGAGCAGTACTTC.